This entry lists 23 T cell receptor beta chains sequenced from one sample in a study of blood T cell repertoires in COVID-19. TCRdb's table, derived via immunoSEQ multiplex PCR, lists solely in-frame clones and lacks some. In the table there are under 300,000 clones, 91% of which are singletons. The material sequenced was PBMCs or T cells enriched from blood (not recorded which). The source is a human donor in a cohort exposed to, infected with or recovered from COVID-19 (not recorded which). The donor label of this sample is uncertain.

The chain combines TRBV9 with TRBJ2-1; D perhaps matches TRBD1 (6 bases). The germline V gene has CDR1 SGDLS and CDR2 YYNGEE. The CDR3 sequence is 12 residues long. V was trimmed by 1 base and J by 14 bases, leaving 13 bases between them. The CDR3 coding sequence is TGTGCCAGCAGCGTATGCTCAGGGGTGAAGTTCTTC. It translates to CASSVCSGVKFF.

Only one count was recorded for this clone. The rearrangement uses TRBV11-3 and TRBJ2-1; TRBD2 matches at 7 bases. The V gene end was trimmed by 5 bases and the J gene end by 9 bases; junction bases not matched to a gene: 10. CDR3 size: 14 residues. Germline V gene sequence: CDR1 SGHNT, CDR2 YENEEA. The CDR3 bases are TGTGCCAGCAGCAATGGACTAGAGATAACTGAGCAGTTCTTC. Protein sequence: CASSNGLEITEQFF.

The gene calls are TRBV3-1 (or the pseudogene TRBV3-2) and TRBJ2-1; tentative D call: TRBD2 (6 bases). Germline values: CDR1 LGHDT, CDR2 YNNKEL (reference sequence). The germline V and J ends were trimmed by 4 bases and 6 bases, with 19 bases remaining between them. The CDR3 is 16 residues long. CDR3 region: CASSPRGGLGGNEQFF. The CDR3 DNA is TGTGCCAGCAGCCCCCGAGGAGGGCTAGGAGGCAATGAGCAGTTCTTC.

The genes are TRBV4-1 and TRBJ1-1; no definite D call. V lost 5 bases and J lost 4, with 11 bases in between. Germline-derived CDR1 and CDR2 are MGHRA and YSYEKL. This CDR3 is 13 amino acids long. The CDR3: CASSTPRSTEAFF. DNA of the CDR3: TGCGCCAGCAGCACCCCGAGGAGCACTGAAGCTTTCTTT.

The rearrangement joins TRBV9 to TRBJ1-6; D unresolved. The CDR3 sequence is 15 residues long. V lost 4 bases, J lost 8 bases, and 16 bases lay in between. In germline, CDR1 is SGDLS, CDR2 YYNGEE. The CDR3 DNA sequence: TGTGCCAGCAGCATAAGTTCAGGCTACGATTCACCCCTCCACTTT. The encoded protein is CASSISSGYDSPLHF.

The chain links TRBV7-8 to TRBJ2-6; 8 bases match TRBD1. Germline V lookup: CDR1 SGHVS, CDR2 FQNEAQ. Unmatched junction bases numbered 2, after V lost 3 bases and J lost 1 base. The CDR3 sequence is 16 residues long. Written as DNA, the CDR3 is TGTGCCAGCAGCTTGTGGACAGGGTCTGGGGCCAACGTCCTGACTTTC. Its protein product is CASSLWTGSGANVLTF.

The CDR3 coding sequence is TGTGCCAGTAGTAAGGGGGAGACCCAGTACTTC. Its translation: CASSKGETQYF. The V call is TRBV19, the J call TRBJ2-5; possible D gene TRBD1, 5 bases. Trimming took 4 bases from V and 5 from J, leaving 5 bases between them. This CDR3 has 11 amino acids. In germline, CDR1 is LNHDA, CDR2 SQIVND (reference sequence).

The chain carries TRBV3-1 (or the pseudogene TRBV3-2) and TRBJ1-1; D remains ambiguous. The CDR3 is 14 residues long. Germline assignment: CDR1 LGHDT and CDR2 YNNKEL (reference sequence). V dropped 1 base and J dropped 8 bases, with 14 bases sitting between them. CDR3 bases: TGTGCCAGCAGCCAAGTCCCGCAGGCCGGAGAAGCTTTCTTT. Its translation: CASSQVPQAGEAFF.

J is TRBJ2-2 and V is TRBV18, with 9 bases aligning to TRBD1. Germline trimming cut 5 bases from V and 0 bases from J; bases unmatched to any gene: 16. CDR1 is KGHSH and CDR2 is LQKENI in the germline V gene. The CDR3 extends over 20 amino acids. The CDR3 protein is CASSTLVRTGVSANTGELFF. In DNA form, the CDR3 reads TGTGCCAGCTCAACTCTCGTTCGGACAGGGGTATCGGCGAACACCGGGGAGCTGTTTTTT.

The chain recombines TRBV11-2 with TRBJ2-7; D possibly corresponds to TRBD1 (7 bases). The V end was cut by 4 bases, the J end by 3 bases, with 13 bases between. CDR3 length: 14 residues. Looked up from germline, CDR1 is SGHAT and CDR2 is FQNNGV. The CDR3 loop reads CASSSWGDSYEQYF. The CDR3 coding sequence is TGTGCCAGCAGCTCCTGGGGGGACAGCTACGAGCAGTACTTC.

The V and J genes are TRBV30 and TRBJ1-3; D is uncertain. Trimming cost V 5 bases and J 0 bases, with 8 bases left between them. Germline CDR1 is GTSNPN and CDR2 is SVGIG (reference sequence). The CDR3 is 13 amino acids. For the CDR3, the DNA is TGTGCCTGGGGCCGGAGCTCTGGAAACACCATATATTTT. Protein: CAWGRSSGNTIYF.

The rearrangement joins TRBV7-8 to TRBJ2-7, with 10 positions matching TRBD2. Trimming removed 3 bases from V and 2 bases from J; junction bases left unmatched: 7. CDR3 length equals 16 residues. In germline, CDR1 is SGHVS, CDR2 FQNEAQ. The CDR3 DNA reads TGTGCCAGCAGCTTGCCACTAGCGGGGCCAACCTACGAGCAGTACTTC. Its protein product is CASSLPLAGPTYEQYF.

The chain uses TRBV4-3 and TRBJ2-7; weak D call: TRBD1 (6 bases). Germline CDR1 is LGHNA and CDR2 is YSLEER. The CDR3 has 15 residues. V was clipped by 1 base and J by 4 bases, with 14 bases between them. This CDR3 reads CASSQGQAGEYEQYF. CDR3 DNA sequence: TGCGCCAGCAGCCAAGGACAGGCGGGCGAGTACGAGCAGTACTTC.

This chain links TRBV15 with TRBJ1-3; D call uncertain. The CDR3 has 14 amino acids. V lost 0 bases, J lost 2 bases, and 5 bases lay in between. The germline gives CDR1 LNHNV, CDR2 YYDKDF (reference sequence). CDR3 sequence (DNA): TGTGCCACCAGCAGAGATTTCACTGGAAACACCATATATTTT. This codes for CATSRDFTGNTIYF.

The gene calls are TRBV29-1 and TRBJ1-1; tentative D call: TRBD1 (6 bases). The CDR3 covers 12 residues. CDR1 is SQVTM and CDR2 is ANQGSEA in the germline V gene. V dropped 6 bases and J dropped 3 bases, with 11 bases sitting between them. CDR3 sequence reads: CSVGPGDTEAFF. For the CDR3, the DNA is TGCAGCGTGGGCCCAGGGGACACTGAAGCTTTCTTT.

The genes are TRBV19 and TRBJ2-3; 8 nucleotides line up with TRBD1. This CDR3 has 16 residues. Trimming at V came to 2 bases and at J to 6 bases, leaving 10 bases not matched to a gene. Germline V gives CDR1 LNHDA, CDR2 SQIVND (reference sequence). The CDR3 coding sequence is TGTGCCAGTAGTATACAAGGACAGGGATGGGTCGATACGCAGTATTTT. It codes for CASSIQGQGWVDTQYF.

Written as DNA, the CDR3 is TGTGCCAGCCAAAGGGGAGGTTATAGCAATCAGCCCCAGCATTTT. Translation: CASQRGGYSNQPQHF. The chain combines TRBV19 with TRBJ1-5, with D tentatively TRBD1 (5 bases). The CDR3 has 15 residues. Germline-derived CDR1 and CDR2 are LNHDA and SQIVND (reference sequence). V was clipped by 9 bases and J by 0 bases, with 15 bases between them. The variable domain in full, completed from reference TRBV19 and TRBJ1-5, reads DGGITQSPKYLFRKEGQNVTLSCEQNLNHDAMYWYRQDPGQGLRLIYYSQIVNDFQKGDIAEGYSVSREKKESFPLTVTSAQKNPTAFYLCASQRGGYSNQPQHFGDGTRLSIL.

This chain joins TRBV19 and TRBJ1-5; 9 positions match TRBD1. V lost 9 bases and J lost 3; bases outside the gene matches: 3. The germline V gene encodes CDR1 LNHDA and CDR2 SQIVND (reference sequence). This CDR3 spans 13 amino acids. The CDR3, as DNA: TGTGCCAGCAGGGACAGGGTCAATCAGCCCCAGCATTTT. Its translation is CASRDRVNQPQHF.

The chain recombines TRBV6-4 with TRBJ2-1; TRBD1 is a possible D gene (6 bases). The germline V gene encodes CDR1 MRHNA and CDR2 SNTAGT. The V end lost 3 bases, the J end lost 3 bases, and 12 bases lay between the germline ends. This CDR3 spans 15 amino acids. The chain's CDR3 is CASSDTGSDYNEQFF. As DNA, the CDR3 is TGTGCCAGCAGTGATACAGGGTCGGACTACAATGAGCAGTTCTTC.

V is TRBV7-8 and J is TRBJ2-1; TRBD2 matches 9 bases. This CDR3 spans 16 amino acids. Germline V gene data show CDR1 as SGHVS and CDR2 as FQNEAQ. Losses at the gene ends were 5 bases for V and 4 bases for J; bases not matched to a gene: 9. The CDR3 DNA is TGTGCCAGCAGCGTCATAGCGGGGGTCATATACAATGAGCAGTTCTTC. Its protein is CASSVIAGVIYNEQFF.

The chain carries TRBV30 and TRBJ1-2; 10 nucleotides line up with TRBD1. The V segment lost 5 bases and the J segment 4 bases; nucleotides outside the gene matches: 4. The length of the CDR3 is 13 residues. In germline, CDR1 is GTSNPN, CDR2 SVGIG (reference sequence). CDR3 region: CAWLDRGTYGYTF. DNA for the CDR3: TGTGCCTGGTTGGACAGGGGGACCTATGGCTACACCTTC.

V usage is TRBV25-1 and J usage is TRBJ1-5, with D perhaps matching TRBD1 (5 bases). The V gene lost 3 bases and the J gene lost 6 bases, with 9 bases spanning the gap. The V gene's germline CDR1 is MGHDK and CDR2 SYGVNS. The CDR3 has 13 amino acids. The CDR3 region is CASSEGGGQPQHF. The DNA for the CDR3 is TGTGCCAGCAGTGAGGGGGGAGGTCAGCCCCAGCATTTT.

V and J are TRBV5-4 and TRBJ2-3; weak D call: TRBD2 (6 bases). Germline assignment: CDR1 SGHNT and CDR2 YYREEE (reference sequence). V lost 4 bases and J lost 5, with 14 bases in between. The CDR3 has 14 amino acids. CDR3 nucleotides: TGTGCCAGCAGCCGGGACCCGGAGGGAGATACGCAGTATTTT. Protein product: CASSRDPEGDTQYF.